This passage covers 30 T cell receptor beta chains from one sample sequenced in a study of T cell responses to AZD1222 COVID-19 vaccine. The table came from immunoSEQ multiplex PCR; TCRdb's copy has only in-frame clones and leaves some out. The repertoire includes roughly 120,000 clones, roughly 88% of them detected once, and 3% to 4% sits in the top ten. Source: peripheral blood, taken on day 0 of MenACWY control vaccination. The receptor set was obtained from an adult in good health.

V is TRBV11-3 and J is TRBJ1-1; D unclear. Germline CDR1 SGHNT, CDR2 YENEEA. Trimming took 4 bases from V and 11 from J, leaving 17 bases between them. The CDR3 contains 13 residues. The CDR3 DNA sequence: TGTGCCAGCAGCTCGACTGGTTCCGTCACGGCTTTCTTT. Its translation: CASSSTGSVTAFF.

This clone was detected only a few times. The genes are TRBV7-3 and TRBJ1-4; TRBD1 agrees at 10 bases. In germline, CDR1 is SGHTA, CDR2 FQGTGA. CDR3 length equals 16 residues. The trim removed 0 bases at V and 6 bases at J, leaving 4 bases unmatched. The CDR3 sequence is CASSLTPGQGYEKLFF. CDR3 sequence (DNA): TGTGCCAGCAGCTTAACTCCGGGACAGGGGTATGAAAAACTGTTTTTT.

The V call is TRBV18, the J call TRBJ1-2, with D possibly matching TRBD1 (6 bases). V gave up 3 bases and J gave up 3 bases, with 23 bases separating them. The germline V gene encodes CDR1 KGHSH and CDR2 LQKENI. This CDR3 contains 18 residues. CDR3: CASSPYTGNPNGDYGYTF. The CDR3 DNA reads TGTGCCAGCTCACCCTATACAGGGAACCCCAACGGAGACTATGGCTACACCTTC.

The chain links TRBV6-2 or TRBV6-3 to TRBJ1-1, with unresolved D. The V gene's germline CDR1 is MNHEY and CDR2 SVGEGT. V was clipped by 0 bases and J by 3 bases, with 8 bases between them. CDR3 size: 14 residues. CDR3 DNA sequence: TGTGCCAGCAGTTACTCGTTGAGCGACACTGAAGCTTTCTTT. Its protein is CASSYSLSDTEAFF.

This chain uses TRBV7-3 with TRBJ1-2; TRBD1 agrees at 8 bases. The CDR3 is made up of 14 amino acids. Germline assignment: CDR1 SGHTA and CDR2 FQGTGA. V lost 2 bases, J lost 8 bases, and 7 bases stayed unmatched. The CDR3 spells CASSLGRGLEGYTF. Here the CDR3 DNA reads TGTGCCAGCAGCTTAGGCAGGGGGCTGGAGGGCTACACCTTC.

This rearrangement joins TRBV7-3 to TRBJ2-3, with D hard to call. Trimming took off 5 bases at V and 4 bases at J, with 16 bases between the two ends. This CDR3 region has 15 residues. CDR1 and CDR2 (germline): SGHTA, FQGTGA. DNA of the CDR3: TGTGCCAGCAGCCAAGGTGGGATGTTTGCAGATACGCAGTATTTT. Amino acid sequence: CASSQGGMFADTQYF.

The chain links TRBV18 to TRBJ1-1; 10 bases map to TRBD1. In germline, CDR1 is KGHSH, CDR2 LQKENI. The CDR3 is 14 amino acids. Trimming took 4 bases from V and 4 from J; bases not matched to a gene: 3. The CDR3 protein is CASSLRDRGTEAFF. The DNA for the CDR3 is TGTGCCAGCTCACTTAGGGACAGGGGCACTGAAGCTTTCTTT.

The V gene is TRBV15, the J gene TRBJ1-4; D not resolved. The CDR3 extends over 16 amino acids. The V end was cut by 3 bases, the J end by 0 bases, with 11 bases between. Germline V CDR1 and CDR2: LNHNV, YYDKDF (reference sequence). The CDR3 DNA reads TGTGCCACCAGCAGTCACAGAGCCGCAACTAATGAAAAACTGTTTTTT. Amino acids: CATSSHRAATNEKLFF.

The chain combines TRBV15 with TRBJ1-2; perhaps TRBD1 as D (6 bases). CDR3 length equals 15 residues. Germline V gene sequence: CDR1 LNHNV, CDR2 YYDKDF (reference sequence). V was pared by 0 bases and J by 2 bases, with 10 bases between. For the CDR3, the DNA is TGTGCCACCAGCAGAGATCGCGGGACAAACTATGGCTACACCTTC. Translation gives CATSRDRGTNYGYTF.

Comment on this clone: Other DNA variants within this sample encode the same CDR3. The chain is built from TRBV7-3 and TRBJ2-3; TRBD2 is a possible D gene (5 bases). Trimming took off 0 bases at V and 1 base at J, with 5 bases between the two ends. CDR1 is SGHTA, CDR2 FQGTGA, per germline. This CDR3 contains 14 residues. The CDR3 spells CASSLTGGTDTQYF. The CDR3 region has the DNA TGTGCCAGCAGCTTAACGGGAGGCACAGATACGCAGTATTTT.

In this sample, this clone turned up once. The chain employs TRBV6-1 and TRBJ1-4; TRBD1 is a possible D gene (5 bases). Per germline, CDR1 MNHNS and CDR2 SASEGT. CDR3 length equals 15 residues. Trimming took 1 base from V and 8 from J, leaving 14 bases between them. CDR3 amino acids: CASSEVEGRGEKLFF. CDR3 DNA: TGTGCCAGCAGTGAAGTGGAGGGGAGGGGCGAAAAACTGTTTTTT.

This clone was counted once. V usage is TRBV28 and J usage is TRBJ2-3; 9 bases fit TRBD2. The CDR3 runs 14 residues. V was pared by 8 bases and J by 0 bases, with 3 bases of the junction left unmatched. Per the germline V gene, CDR1 is MDHEN and CDR2 is SYDVKM. CDR3 nucleotide sequence: TGTGCCAGCCGTAGCGGGGGAAGCACAGATACGCAGTATTTT. Encoded protein: CASRSGGSTDTQYF.

The chain links TRBV13 to TRBJ1-1, with a possible D match to TRBD1 (5 bases). This CDR3 has 18 amino acids. Trimming left V 3 bases short and J 0 bases short, with 20 bases between. Germline assignment: CDR1 PRHDT and CDR2 FYEKMQ (reference sequence). The CDR3 protein is CASSFGAASGGMNTEAFF. For the CDR3, the DNA is TGTGCCAGCAGCTTCGGAGCAGCCTCGGGGGGGATGAACACTGAAGCTTTCTTT.

The V call is TRBV7-9, the J call TRBJ1-2; 7 positions match TRBD1. This CDR3 comprises 13 residues. The V gene end was trimmed by 5 bases and the J gene end by 6 bases; junction bases not matched to a gene: 6. The germline gives CDR1 SEHNR, CDR2 FQNEAQ (reference sequence). CDR3 protein: CASSRDRANGYTF. CDR3 DNA: TGTGCCAGCAGCCGGGACAGAGCCAATGGCTACACCTTC.

The rearrangement uses TRBV30 and TRBJ2-7, with 8 bases that match TRBD1. The V and J ends lost 7 bases and 3 bases, in that order; junction bases with no gene match: 11. The V gene's germline CDR1 is GTSNPN and CDR2 SVGIG (reference sequence). The CDR3 contains 14 residues. As DNA, the CDR3 is TGTGCCTACCCACCGGGACAGGAGGACTACGAGCAGTACTTC. Its translation is CAYPPGQEDYEQYF.

This sequence joins TRBV19 and TRBJ2-1; TRBD1 is a possible D gene (6 bases). This CDR3 has 14 residues. V shed 3 bases and J shed 7 bases, with 13 bases lying between them. The germline CDR1 and CDR2 sequences are LNHDA and SQIVND (reference sequence). The CDR3 spells CASSMRTDSNEQFF. The CDR3 nucleotides read TGTGCCAGTAGTATGAGGACAGACTCTAATGAGCAGTTCTTC.

The chain joins TRBV7-3 to TRBJ2-3; D call uncertain. The CDR3 is 12 residues long. Trimming took off 5 bases at V and 5 bases at J, with 8 bases between the two ends. Germline CDR1 and CDR2: SGHTA and FQGTGA. The CDR3 nucleotides read TGTGCCAGCAGCGCCTCGGGAGATACGCAGTATTTT. It specifies CASSASGDTQYF.

The chain joins TRBV18 to TRBJ1-4; 12 bases align to TRBD1. CDR1 is KGHSH, CDR2 LQKENI, per germline. The CDR3 runs to 20 residues. With V trimmed by 6 bases and J by 6 bases, 20 bases remained unmatched. The CDR3 bases are TGTGCCAGCTCCACGCGTCCGCCCGGGACAGGGGGCCAAAAGGATGAAAAACTGTTTTTT. Translating it yields CASSTRPPGTGGQKDEKLFF.

The genes are TRBV14 and TRBJ2-3; possibly TRBD1 for D (5 bases). Germline CDR1 SGHDN, CDR2 FVKESK. The CDR3 is 14 amino acids. V lost 6 bases, J lost 2 bases, and 12 bases lay in between. The CDR3 sequence: CASSLTGSTDTQYF. DNA of the CDR3: TGTGCCAGCAGTCTAACAGGCTCCACAGATACGCAGTATTTT. Based on the CDR3 plus reference TRBV14 and TRBJ2-3, the full variable domain is EAGVTQFPSHSVIEKGQTVTLRCDPISGHDNLYWYRRVMGKEIKFLLHFVKESKQDESGMPNNRFLAERTGGTYSTLKVQPAELEDSGVYFCASSLTGSTDTQYFGPGTRLTVL.

The J gene is TRBJ1-1, the V gene TRBV19, with D perhaps TRBD1 (5 bases). The length of the CDR3 is 13 residues. Germline lookup yields CDR1 LNHDA and CDR2 SQIVND (reference sequence). Trimming took 6 bases from V and 0 from J, leaving 8 bases between them. DNA of the CDR3: TGTGCCAGTAGCGACAGATTGAACACTGAAGCTTTCTTT. It is translated as CASSDRLNTEAFF.

V gene TRBV29-1 combines with J gene TRBJ1-4, with D possibly matching TRBD1 (5 bases). Germline lookup yields CDR1 SQVTM and CDR2 ANQGSEA. The length of the CDR3 is 11 residues. Trimming stripped 7 bases from V and 8 bases from J, with 11 bases between. The CDR3 spells CSARWGEKLFF. The CDR3 region has the DNA TGCAGCGCCCGCTGGGGGGAAAAACTGTTTTTT.

The chain combines TRBV3-1 (or the pseudogene TRBV3-2) with TRBJ1-3; weak D call: TRBD1 (5 bases). Trimming took off 3 bases at V and 0 bases at J, with 12 bases between the two ends. The CDR3 is 16 amino acids. Germline lookup yields CDR1 LGHDT and CDR2 YNNKEL (reference sequence). The CDR3 DNA sequence: TGTGCCAGCAGCCAGGGCGGGGCACCCTCTGGAAACACCATATATTTT. This gives the protein CASSQGGAPSGNTIYF.

This chain uses TRBV28 with TRBJ2-2; D is possibly TRBD1 (5 bases). Deletions cut 3 bases from V and 6 bases from J, with 14 bases between. The CDR3 contains 15 residues. CDR1 and CDR2 (germline): MDHEN, SYDVKM. The CDR3 spells CASSFQGEPAGELFF. For the CDR3, the DNA is TGTGCCAGCAGTTTTCAAGGGGAACCCGCCGGGGAGCTGTTTTTT.

The rearrangement uses TRBV5-4 and TRBJ2-5, with 14 bases identical to TRBD2. The CDR3 covers 17 residues. Germline V gene data show CDR1 as SGHNT and CDR2 as YYREEE (reference sequence). V trimming: 0 bases; J trimming: 5 bases; junction bases outside the gene matches: 6. CDR3 sequence: CASSLGLAGGPGETQYF. CDR3 coding DNA: TGTGCCAGCAGCTTGGGACTAGCGGGGGGGCCGGGGGAGACCCAGTACTTC.

This clone occurred a few times. This rearrangement joins TRBV5-4 to TRBJ2-2; 7 nucleotides match TRBD2. This CDR3 comprises 14 residues. CDR1 SGHNT and CDR2 YYREEE come from the germline V gene (reference sequence). With V trimmed by 1 base and J by 7 bases, 4 bases remained unmatched. This chain's CDR3 is CASSLWEGVGELFF. The CDR3, as DNA: TGTGCCAGCAGCTTGTGGGAGGGAGTCGGGGAGCTGTTTTTT.

The V call is TRBV15, the J call TRBJ2-7; no clear D. Trimming cost V 3 bases and J 4 bases, with 4 bases left between them. The CDR3 spans 11 residues. The germline V gene encodes CDR1 LNHNV and CDR2 YYDKDF (reference sequence). CDR3: CATSRGYEQYF. The DNA for the CDR3 is TGTGCCACCAGCAGGGGTTACGAGCAGTACTTC.

This rearrangement joins TRBV5-1 to TRBJ1-4, with unresolved D. With 0 bases removed from V and 0 bases from J, the gap between germline ends came to 3 bases. CDR1 and CDR2 (germline): SGHRS, YFSETQ. CDR3 length equals 14 residues. Here the CDR3 reads CASSLDPTNEKLFF. Written as DNA, the CDR3 is TGCGCCAGCAGCTTGGACCCAACTAATGAAAAACTGTTTTTT. Combining the CDR3 with reference TRBV5-1 and TRBJ1-4 gives the whole variable domain KAGVTQTPRYLIKTRGQQVTLSCSPISGHRSVSWYQQTPGQGLQFLFEYFSETQRNKGNFPGRFSGRQFSNSRSEMNVSTLELGDSALYLCASSLDPTNEKLFFGSGTQLSVL.

The chain joins TRBV12-3 or TRBV12-4 to TRBJ2-1; D gene ambiguous. V lost 8 bases to trimming and J lost 2 bases, with 1 base between them. This CDR3 region has 10 residues. The CDR3 DNA is TGTGCCAGCGCCTACAATGAGCAGTTCTTC. Translation: CASAYNEQFF.

This clone was found once. This chain uses TRBV6-5 with TRBJ1-1; 9 positions agree with TRBD1. Trimming removed 2 bases from V and 11 bases from J; junction bases left unmatched: 0. Germline values: CDR1 MNHEY, CDR2 SVGAGI. CDR3 length equals 11 residues. As DNA, the CDR3 is TGTGCCAGCAGTTACGGACAGGGGGCTTTCTTT. Protein product: CASSYGQGAFF.

The chain has TRBV11-2 and TRBJ1-6, with 10 nucleotides matching TRBD1. Per germline, CDR1 SGHAT and CDR2 FQNNGV. The V gene end was trimmed by 5 bases and the J gene end by 7 bases; junction bases not matched to a gene: 8. The CDR3 runs to 16 residues. CDR3: CASSAAGQGINSPLHF. DNA of the CDR3: TGTGCCAGCAGCGCGGCGGGACAGGGGATAAATTCACCCCTCCACTTT.